This TCR beta chain was observed in a study of blood T cell repertoires in COVID-19. The CDR3 loop spans 13 amino acids. Germline V gene lookup returns CDR1 MNHEY and CDR2 SVGAGI. Germline trimming cut 6 bases from V and 3 bases from J; bases unmatched to any gene: 4. Clones were sequenced by immunoSEQ multiplex PCR, and TCRdb holds only the in-frame ones, with some missing. Of some 150,000 clones listed, about 86% were seen once; the top ten hold 29%. The receptor's source is a woman aged 60 to 75 with acute or convalescent COVID-19. Material: peripheral blood. The genes are TRBV6-5 and TRBJ2-7; 8 bases match TRBD1. CDR3 bases: TGTGCCAGCAGGAGAGACAGGGGCTACGAGCAGTACTTC. Protein product: CASRRDRGYEQYF.